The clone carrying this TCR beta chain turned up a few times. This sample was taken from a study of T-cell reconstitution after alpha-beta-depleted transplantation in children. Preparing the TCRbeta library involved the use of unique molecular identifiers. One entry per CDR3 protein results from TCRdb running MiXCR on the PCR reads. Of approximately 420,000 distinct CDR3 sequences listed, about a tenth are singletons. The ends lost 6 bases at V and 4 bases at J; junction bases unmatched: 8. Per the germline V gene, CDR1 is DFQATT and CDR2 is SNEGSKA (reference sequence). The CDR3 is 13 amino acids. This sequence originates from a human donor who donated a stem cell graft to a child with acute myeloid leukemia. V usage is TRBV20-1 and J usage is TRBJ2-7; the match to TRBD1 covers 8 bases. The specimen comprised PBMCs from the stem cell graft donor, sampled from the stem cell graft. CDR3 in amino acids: CSATRDRLYEQYV. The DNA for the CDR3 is TGCAGTGCCACCCGGGACAGGCTTTACGAGCAGTACGTC.